This T cell receptor (beta chain) was sequenced for a study of cytomegalovirus exposure and HLA in healthy donors. In the study overall: Assignment to the Caucasian-associated ancestry cluster applied to approximately 79% of the approximately 400 genotyped donors.

The germline V gene has CDR1 SGHVS and CDR2 FQNEAQ. This CDR3 spans 15 amino acids. Trimming removed 5 bases from V and 9 bases from J, with 17 bases in between. PCR primers comprised 60 Vbeta and 13 Jbeta primers. Profiled with immunoSEQ multiplex PCR; TCRdb holds only in-frame clones, not every one. Found here are about 93,000 clones, around 78% of them singletons; the top ten hold approximately 0.56%. Sequenced input: PBMCs. V gene TRBV7-8 combines with J gene TRBJ1-6; a possible D gene is TRBD1 (5 bases). The receptor's source is a man aged 25-45 years in good health and CMV-seronegative. CDR3 protein: CASSPSGLWGSPLHF. CDR3 nucleotides: TGTGCCAGCAGCCCATCGGGACTATGGGGTTCACCCCTCCACTTT.